Sequencing of this TCR beta chain was carried out in a study of blood T cell repertoires in COVID-19. Study-level information: Nucleic acid was either cDNA or gDNA, and it came from T cells, B-cell-depleted T cells, or PBMCs.

The length of the CDR3 is 14 residues. The V end was cut by 7 bases, the J end by 1 base, with 10 bases between. From germline, CDR1 is LNHNV and CDR2 YYDKDF (reference sequence). Data came from immunoSEQ multiplex PCR; TCRdb stores just in-frame clones and leaves some out. This repertoire shows around 210,000 clones, 84% found once; its top ten account for around 7.8%. J is TRBJ2-2 and V is TRBV15; D remains ambiguous. This TCR was sampled from a woman over 75 with COVID-19, enrolled during active disease. Sequenced input: peripheral blood. The CDR3 DNA follows: TGTGCCACCACATGGTCCGGGAACACCGGGGAGCTGTTTTTT. It is translated as CATTWSGNTGELFF.